These 20 T cell receptor beta chains share one sample of origin, sequenced in a study of post-analysis software for immune sequencing data. Libraries were made from TCR beta cDNA, and they carried unique molecular identifiers. From the PCR reads, TCRdb called clonotypes with MiXCR, one entry per CDR3 protein. Found here are a few hundred thousand distinct CDR3 sequences, around 33% of them singletons; the top ten hold around an eighth. Their antigens remain unidentified. Regarding the study as a whole: Higher frequency in patients than in controls was seen for about 5 TRBV segments, with TRBV5-6, TRBV5-1 and TRBV20-1 among them.

Material for sequencing was blood. Receptor source: a girl aged 10 to 17 with multiple sclerosis.

A note on this clonotype: A read error may account for a junction end that differs from germline. This chain links TRBV5-1 with TRBJ2-1; 8 bases are shared with TRBD2. The CDR3 length is 18 residues. The V gene's germline CDR1 is SGHRS and CDR2 YFSETQ. This CDR3 is CASSPRRQRGFAYKEQFF. CDR3 in DNA: TGCGCCAGCAGCCCACGTCGCCAGCGGGGGTTCGCCTACAAGGAGCAGTTCTTC.

As to this clonotype: The junction differs from germline at one of its ends, possibly a read error. V gene TRBV4-1 combines with J gene TRBJ2-5; D might be TRBD2 (6 bases). CDR3 length equals 15 residues. Germline V gives CDR1 MGHRA, CDR2 YSYEKL. The CDR3 sequence is CVSSQAGLLAGEQYF. As DNA, the CDR3 is TGCGTCAGCAGCCAAGCCGGACTACTCGCTGGAGAGCAGTACTTC.

This clonotype came up a few times. The chain combines TRBV3-1 with TRBJ1-2; 7 bases align to TRBD1. Per germline, CDR1 LGHDT and CDR2 YNNKEL (reference sequence). CDR3 length: 15 amino acids. V lost 4 bases and J lost 0; bases outside the gene matches: 5. The CDR3 coding sequence is TGTGCCAGCAGCCCAGGGGGGAACGCTAACTATGGCTACACCTTC. Its translation is CASSPGGNANYGYTF.

The genes are TRBV28 and TRBJ2-5; TRBD1 aligns across 9 bases. With the DNA end fitting TRBJ2-7 better, the J assignment may be wrong. Germline CDR1 reads MDHEN; CDR2 reads SYDVKM. The CDR3 is 16 amino acids. The CDR3 DNA reads as TGTGCCAGCAGTCCCACAGGGGGCCCCCTCTCCTACGAGCAGTACTTC. This translates into CASSPTGGPLSYEQYF.

V and J are TRBV12-3 or TRBV12-4 and TRBJ2-7; D gene uncertain. The CDR3 runs 16 residues. Between the trimmed V and J ends, which lost 3 bases and 0 bases, there was a span of 15 bases. CDR3 residues: CASSLGNTWSSYEQYF. In nucleotides, the CDR3 is TGTGCCAGCAGTTTGGGGAACACCTGGAGCTCCTACGAGCAGTACTTC.

The V gene is TRBV6-1, the J gene TRBJ1-2, with unresolved D. Germline lookup yields CDR1 MNHNS and CDR2 SASEGT. V lost 8 bases, J lost 7 bases, and 20 bases lay in between. The CDR3 sequence is 14 residues long. CDR3 in amino acids: CASLPGTRYLGYTF. The CDR3 bases are TGTGCCAGCCTACCGGGCACAAGGTATCTTGGCTACACCTTC.

The V and J genes are TRBV7-9 and TRBJ2-7; D uncertain. This CDR3 is built from 16 residues. V shed 0 bases and J shed 0 bases, with 12 bases lying between them. Germline V gene data show CDR1 as SEHNR and CDR2 as FQNEAQ (reference sequence). In nucleotides, the CDR3 is TGTGCCAGCAGCTTAGCATTAGGGCCCCTCTCCTACGAGCAGTACTTC. Its translation is CASSLALGPLSYEQYF.

The genes are TRBV4-1 and TRBJ1-4; D is ambiguous. Germline V gene sequence: CDR1 MGHRA, CDR2 YSYEKL. This CDR3 has 12 residues. Trimming took 0 bases from V and 11 from J, leaving 7 bases between them. CDR3 residues: CASSQDRGKLFF. Written as DNA, the CDR3 is TGCGCCAGCAGCCAAGATCGTGGGAAACTGTTTTTT.

The V gene is TRBV29-1, the J gene TRBJ1-4; 10 nucleotides line up with TRBD1. The CDR3 extends over 12 amino acids. Unmatched junction bases numbered 2, after V lost 6 bases and J lost 7 bases. The germline gives CDR1 SQVTM, CDR2 ANQGSEA. This chain's CDR3 is CSVGTGAEKLFF. Written as DNA, the CDR3 is TGCAGCGTCGGGACAGGGGCTGAAAAACTGTTTTTT. The full variable domain, in which reference TRBV29-1 and TRBJ1-4 provide the parts outside the CDR3, is SAVISQKPSRDICQRGTSLTIQCQVDSQVTMMFWYRQQPGQSLTLIATANQGSEATYESGFVIDKFPISRPNLTFSTLTVSNMSPEDSSIYLCSVGTGAEKLFFGSGTQLSVL.

The J gene is TRBJ2-7, the V gene TRBV5-1, with D unresolved. Germline assignment: CDR1 SGHRS and CDR2 YFSETQ. The CDR3 loop spans 12 amino acids. With 5 bases removed from V and 5 bases from J, the gap between germline ends came to 11 bases. The CDR3 reads CASRGYGHEQYF. CDR3 DNA: TGCGCCAGCAGGGGTTACGGCCACGAGCAGTACTTC.

The J gene is TRBJ2-1, the V gene TRBV18; 10 bases map to TRBD2. CDR3 length: 18 amino acids. Germline V gives CDR1 KGHSH, CDR2 LQKENI. Trimming took 2 bases from V and 0 from J; bases not matched to a gene: 7. Here the CDR3 reads CASSPTSGEGGSYNEQFF. The CDR3 region has the DNA TGTGCCAGCTCACCAACTAGCGGGGAGGGTGGCTCCTACAATGAGCAGTTCTTC. Combining the CDR3 with reference TRBV18 and TRBJ2-1 gives the whole variable domain NAGVMQNPRHLVRRRGQEARLRCSPMKGHSHVYWYRQLPEEGLKFMVYLQKENIIDESGMPKERFSAEFPKEGPSILRIQQVVRGDSAAYFCASSPTSGEGGSYNEQFFGPGTRLTVL.

The rearrangement uses TRBV13 and TRBJ2-7, with D possibly matching TRBD2 (7 bases). Germline loops: CDR1 PRHDT, CDR2 FYEKMQ (reference sequence). V was shortened by 4 bases and J by 3 bases, with 19 bases between the two germline ends. This CDR3 contains 16 residues. The DNA for the CDR3 is TGTGCCAGCAGCTCTCTGAGGGCGGGGGCTTTCTACGAGCAGTACTTC. This encodes CASSSLRAGAFYEQYF.

This clonotype was observed a single time. The chain carries TRBV2 and TRBJ1-1, with D possibly being TRBD1 (5 bases). The ends were cut back, 4 bases at V and 1 base at J, with 10 bases in the middle. The CDR3 extends over 14 amino acids. Germline CDR1 SNHLY, CDR2 FYNNEI. The CDR3 here is CASSVLQANTEAFF. As DNA, the CDR3 is TGTGCCAGCAGTGTTCTACAGGCGAACACTGAAGCTTTCTTT.

This clonotype turned up a few times. The rearrangement uses TRBV12-3 or TRBV12-4 and TRBJ2-1; D possibly matches TRBD1 or TRBD2 (5 bases each). The CDR3 runs to 16 residues. With 6 bases removed from V and 7 bases from J, the gap between germline ends came to 22 bases. The DNA of the CDR3 is TGTGCCAGCAGCGTTTCAGTCGGGGCCCCAAGGAATGAGCAGTTCTTC. The encoded protein is CASSVSVGAPRNEQFF.

This clonotype has more than one count but fewer than ten. V gene TRBV28 combines with J gene TRBJ2-5, with D possibly being TRBD1 (6 bases). The CDR3 has 12 residues. Trimming stripped 1 base from V and 11 bases from J, with 11 bases between. Germline CDR1 reads MDHEN; CDR2 reads SYDVKM. The CDR3 here is CASSLLQGEQYF. The CDR3 region has the DNA TGTGCCAGCAGTTTATTACAGGGAGAGCAGTACTTC.

About this clonotype: Possible read error: a much larger clone is one base away. This chain links TRBV10-3 with TRBJ2-5; D call uncertain. From germline, CDR1 is ENHRY and CDR2 SYGVKD. Trimming shortened V by 3 bases and J by 4 bases, and 9 bases separated the two germline ends. The length of the CDR3 is 13 residues. CDR3 protein: CAISDPPTETQYF. The CDR3 DNA follows: TGTGCCATCAGTGATCCCCCTACAGAGACCCAGTACTTC.

This clonotype has a handful of counts. The chain has TRBV6-2 or TRBV6-3 and TRBJ2-7; 8 bases line up with TRBD2. The ends lost 4 bases at V and 5 bases at J; junction bases unmatched: 13. The V gene's germline CDR1 is MNHEY and CDR2 SVGEGT. The length of the CDR3 is 16 residues. The CDR3 spells CASSSPDVAGGNEQYF. CDR3 in DNA: TGTGCCAGCAGTTCCCCCGATGTGGCGGGGGGTAACGAGCAGTACTTC.

Concerning this clonotype itself: A read error may be the cause here, since a much bigger clone is one base away. This rearrangement joins TRBV12-3 or TRBV12-4 to TRBJ2-5, with TRBD2 matching 8 bases. This CDR3 is built from 14 residues. The V and J ends lost 6 bases and 5 bases, in that order; junction bases with no gene match: 8. CDR3 protein: CASRPGGEGETQYF. In nucleotides, the CDR3 is TGTGCCAGCAGGCCGGGGGGGGAAGGGGAGACCCAGTACTTC.

This clonotype was recorded a few times. This chain links TRBV4-3 with TRBJ2-2; D is perhaps TRBD2 (7 bases). Between the trimmed V and J ends, which lost 4 bases and 5 bases, there was a span of 17 bases. The CDR3 totals 16 residues. Germline lookup yields CDR1 LGHNA and CDR2 YSLEER. For the CDR3, the DNA is TGCGCCAGCAGCCTGGGGGGGGGGCCAGGAACCGGGGAGCTGTTTTTT. It yields the protein CASSLGGGPGTGELFF.

There are a few counts of this clonotype. The chain links TRBV4-2 to TRBJ1-6; TRBD1 might be the D (6 bases). V was trimmed by 1 base and J by 6 bases, leaving 13 bases between them. Germline assignment: CDR1 LGHNA and CDR2 YNFKEQ. This CDR3 region has 16 residues. CDR3 protein: CASSQGPTGTNSPLHF. DNA of the CDR3: TGTGCCAGCAGCCAAGGTCCGACAGGAACTAATTCACCCCTCCACTTT.